This T cell receptor (beta chain) was found in a study of Ad26.COV2.S vaccination and SARS-CoV-2 variants. Study-level information: Ad26.COV2.S shots went into the muscle once or twice, 56 days apart. Study-level findings and limits: Recipients of either vaccine or placebo displayed similar breadth of non-spike TCRs.

Treatment noted: around 19 received Ad26.COV2.S at low or high dose, single or two shots; about 5 received placebo; per-sample allocation not given. Collection of samples fell on day 63 after the first vaccine or placebo injection. A Boston donor was an adult aged 18-55 years. Wuhan-strain spike was delivered by a replication-incompetent Ad26 vector. In the case of this clone: As yet, its antigen is unknown.

Using immunoSEQ multiplex PCR, the repertoire was profiled, and TCRdb retains in-frame clones only, with some absent. The data contain about 460,000 clones, 80% to 90% of them singletons. Germline values: CDR1 KGHDR, CDR2 SFDVKD. This CDR3 spans 14 amino acids. The V end was cut by 3 bases, the J end by 1 base, with 7 bases between. The chain employs TRBV24-1 and TRBJ2-3; D is unresolved. Specimen: peripheral blood, collected in a trial of Ad26.COV2.S vaccine versus placebo. The sequence derives from a person between 18 and 60 years old who received the Ad26.COV2.S COVID-19 vaccine or a placebo. This chain's CDR3 is CATSDSQGTDTQYF. In nucleotides, the CDR3 is TGTGCCACCAGTGATAGCCAGGGCACAGATACGCAGTATTTT.